This TCR beta chain stems from a study of beta chain features in type 1 diabetes. Regarding this clone: The antigen remains unidentified.

cDNA synthesis used the whole RNA isolate, giving expressed TCRB sequences. TCRdb keeps only in-frame clones here, not all; method: immunoSEQ multiplex PCR. The profile shows some 660,000 clones, around 15% of them singletons. Points from the study as a whole: Type 1 diabetes patients showed a moderate but significant shortening of TCRB CDR3s in all four CD4+ subsets.

The sequenced sample was naive CD4+ T cells from blood. This TCR derives from a man aged 18 to 30 with type 1 diabetes.

In DNA, the CDR3 is TGTGCCAGCAGCTTAGGTCAACCTAACTATGGCTACACCTTC. Translated: CASSLGQPNYGYTF. The chain uses TRBV7-2 and TRBJ1-2; D gene ambiguous. The germline V gene has CDR1 SGHTA and CDR2 FQGNSA. The CDR3 consists of 14 residues. V was cut by 1 base and J by 0 bases, with 6 bases left in between. The whole variable domain, remainder taken from reference TRBV7-2 and TRBJ1-2, is GAGVSQSPSNKVTEKGKDVELRCDPISGHTALYWYRQSLGQGLEFLIYFQGNSAPDKSGLPSDRFSAERTGGSVSTLTIQRTQQEDSAVYLCASSLGQPNYGYTFGSGTRLTVV.